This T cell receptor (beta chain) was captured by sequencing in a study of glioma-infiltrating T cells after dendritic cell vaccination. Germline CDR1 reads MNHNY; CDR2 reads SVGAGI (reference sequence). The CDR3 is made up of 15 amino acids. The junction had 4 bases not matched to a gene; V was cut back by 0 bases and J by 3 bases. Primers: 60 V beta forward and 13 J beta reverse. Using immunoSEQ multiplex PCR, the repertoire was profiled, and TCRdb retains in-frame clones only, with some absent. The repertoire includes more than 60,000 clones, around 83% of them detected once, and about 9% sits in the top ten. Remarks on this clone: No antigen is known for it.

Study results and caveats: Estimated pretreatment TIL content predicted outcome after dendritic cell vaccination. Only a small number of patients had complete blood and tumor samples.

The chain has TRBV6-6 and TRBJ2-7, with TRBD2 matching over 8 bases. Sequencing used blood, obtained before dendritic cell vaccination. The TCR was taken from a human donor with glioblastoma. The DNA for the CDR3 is TGTGCCAGCAGTTACTCCGGGACTAGACTCTACGAGCAGTACTTC. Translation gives CASSYSGTRLYEQYF.